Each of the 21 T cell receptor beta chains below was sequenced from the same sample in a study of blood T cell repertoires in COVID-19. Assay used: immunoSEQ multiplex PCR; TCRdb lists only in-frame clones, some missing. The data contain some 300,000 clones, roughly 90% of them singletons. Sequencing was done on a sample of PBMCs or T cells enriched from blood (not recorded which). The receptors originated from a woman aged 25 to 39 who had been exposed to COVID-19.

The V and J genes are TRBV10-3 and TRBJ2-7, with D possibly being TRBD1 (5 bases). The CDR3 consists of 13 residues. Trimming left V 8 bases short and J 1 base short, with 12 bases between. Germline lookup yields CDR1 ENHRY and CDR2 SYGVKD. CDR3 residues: CAIRSPGSYEQYF. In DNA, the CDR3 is TGTGCCATCCGTTCTCCAGGGTCCTACGAGCAGTACTTC.

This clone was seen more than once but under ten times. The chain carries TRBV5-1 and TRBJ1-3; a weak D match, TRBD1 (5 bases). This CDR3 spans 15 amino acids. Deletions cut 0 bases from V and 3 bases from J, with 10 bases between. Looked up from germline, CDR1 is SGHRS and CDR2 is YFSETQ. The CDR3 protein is CASSLGPGHGNTIYF. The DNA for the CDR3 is TGCGCCAGCAGCTTGGGTCCAGGGCATGGAAACACCATATATTTT.

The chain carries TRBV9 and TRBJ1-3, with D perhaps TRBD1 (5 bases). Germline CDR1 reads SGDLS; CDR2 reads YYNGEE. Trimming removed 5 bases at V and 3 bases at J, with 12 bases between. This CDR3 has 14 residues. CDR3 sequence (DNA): TGTGCCAGCAGTGACCAGGGATTTGGAAACACCATATATTTT. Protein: CASSDQGFGNTIYF.

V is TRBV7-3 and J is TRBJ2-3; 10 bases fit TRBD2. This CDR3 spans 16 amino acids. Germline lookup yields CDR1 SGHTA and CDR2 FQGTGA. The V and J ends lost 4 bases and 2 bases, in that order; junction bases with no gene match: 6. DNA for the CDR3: TGTGCCAGCAGCTCCTGGACTAGCGGTATCACAGATACGCAGTATTTT. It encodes CASSSWTSGITDTQYF.

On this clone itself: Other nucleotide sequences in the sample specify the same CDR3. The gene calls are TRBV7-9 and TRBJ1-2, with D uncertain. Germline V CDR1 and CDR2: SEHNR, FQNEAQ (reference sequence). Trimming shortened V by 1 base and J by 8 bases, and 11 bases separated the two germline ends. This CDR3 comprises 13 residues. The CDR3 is CASSLEGGRGYTF. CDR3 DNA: TGTGCCAGCAGCTTAGAAGGAGGGAGGGGCTACACCTTC.

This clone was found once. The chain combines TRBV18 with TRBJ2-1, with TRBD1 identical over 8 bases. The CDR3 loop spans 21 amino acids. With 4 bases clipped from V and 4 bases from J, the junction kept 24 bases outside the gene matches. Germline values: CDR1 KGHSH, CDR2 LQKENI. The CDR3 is CASSHNFGVDRANDLYNEQFF. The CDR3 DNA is TGTGCCAGCTCACACAACTTCGGGGTGGACAGGGCTAACGATTTATACAATGAGCAGTTCTTC.

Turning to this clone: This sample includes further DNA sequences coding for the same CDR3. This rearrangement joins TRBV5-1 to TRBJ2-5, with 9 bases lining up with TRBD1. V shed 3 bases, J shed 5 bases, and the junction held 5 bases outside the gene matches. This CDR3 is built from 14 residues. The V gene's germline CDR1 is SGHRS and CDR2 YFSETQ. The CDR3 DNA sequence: TGCGCCAGCAGCTGGGACAGGGTCGGCGAGACCCAGTACTTC. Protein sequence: CASSWDRVGETQYF.

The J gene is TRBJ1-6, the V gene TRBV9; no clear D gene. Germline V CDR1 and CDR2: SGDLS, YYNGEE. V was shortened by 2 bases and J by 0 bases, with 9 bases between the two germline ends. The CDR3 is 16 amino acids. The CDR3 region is CASSVAASSYNSPLHF. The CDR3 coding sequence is TGTGCCAGCAGCGTGGCAGCGAGCTCCTATAATTCACCCCTCCACTTT.

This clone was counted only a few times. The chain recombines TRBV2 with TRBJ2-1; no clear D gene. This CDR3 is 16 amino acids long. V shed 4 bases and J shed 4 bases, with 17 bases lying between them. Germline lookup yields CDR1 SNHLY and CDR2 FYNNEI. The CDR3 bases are TGTGCCAGCAGTGTCCAGGTTCAACCCCTTTACAATGAGCAGTTCTTC. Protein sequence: CASSVQVQPLYNEQFF.

The CDR3 spells CASSPDRDYGYTF. CDR3 coding DNA: TGTGCCAGCAGCCCGGACAGGGACTATGGCTACACCTTC. The chain combines TRBV7-3 with TRBJ1-2; TRBD1 aligns across 8 bases. The CDR3 spans 13 residues. The V gene's germline CDR1 is SGHTA and CDR2 FQGTGA. V shed 5 bases and J 3 bases; nucleotides not matched to a gene: 2.

CDR3 sequence: CASSLMGSSNYGYTF. The CDR3, as DNA: TGTGCCAGCAGTTTAATGGGCAGTTCTAACTATGGCTACACCTTC. The J gene is TRBJ1-2, the V gene TRBV7-2; D is ambiguous. This CDR3 region has 15 residues. Germline values: CDR1 SGHTA, CDR2 FQGNSA. V lost 6 bases and J lost 0, with 14 bases in between. The complete variable domain, with remaining parts taken from reference TRBV7-2 and TRBJ1-2, reads GAGVSQSPSNKVTEKGKDVELRCDPISGHTALYWYRQSLGQGLEFLIYFQGNSAPDKSGLPSDRFSAERTGGSVSTLTIQRTQQEDSAVYLCASSLMGSSNYGYTFGSGTRLTVV.

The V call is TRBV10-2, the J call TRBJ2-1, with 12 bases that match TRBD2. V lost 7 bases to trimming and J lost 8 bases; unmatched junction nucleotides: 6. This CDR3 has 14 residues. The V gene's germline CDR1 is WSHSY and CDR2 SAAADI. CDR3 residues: CASNLAGGPYEQFF. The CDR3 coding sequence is TGCGCCAGCAATCTAGCGGGGGGGCCCTATGAGCAGTTCTTC.

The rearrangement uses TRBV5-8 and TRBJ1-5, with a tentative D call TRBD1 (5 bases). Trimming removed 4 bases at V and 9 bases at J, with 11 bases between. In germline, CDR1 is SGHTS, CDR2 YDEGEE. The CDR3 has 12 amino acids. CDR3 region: CASSRSGGPQHF. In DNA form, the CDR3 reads TGTGCCAGCAGCCGATCCGGGGGGCCCCAGCATTTT.

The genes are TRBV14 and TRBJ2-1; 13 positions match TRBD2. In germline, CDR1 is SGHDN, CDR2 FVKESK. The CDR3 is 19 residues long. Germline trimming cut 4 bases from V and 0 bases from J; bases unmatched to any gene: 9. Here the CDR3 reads CASSPLTSGGTYSYNEQFF. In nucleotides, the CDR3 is TGTGCCAGCAGCCCTTTGACTAGCGGGGGGACCTACTCCTACAATGAGCAGTTCTTC.

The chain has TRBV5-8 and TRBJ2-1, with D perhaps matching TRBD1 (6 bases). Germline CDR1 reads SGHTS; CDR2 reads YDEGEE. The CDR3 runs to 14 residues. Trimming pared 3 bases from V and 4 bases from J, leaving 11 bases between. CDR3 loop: CASSSDRIYNEQFF. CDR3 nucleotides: TGTGCCAGCAGCTCCGACAGGATATACAATGAGCAGTTCTTC.

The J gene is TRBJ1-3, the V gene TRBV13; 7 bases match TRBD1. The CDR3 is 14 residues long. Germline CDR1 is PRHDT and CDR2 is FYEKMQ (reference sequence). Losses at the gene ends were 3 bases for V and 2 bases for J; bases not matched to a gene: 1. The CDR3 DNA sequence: TGTGCCAGCAGCTTGACAGGGACTGGAAACACCATATATTTT. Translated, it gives CASSLTGTGNTIYF.

This chain's CDR3 is CASTPSGTGPTEQFF. The CDR3 DNA reads TGTGCCAGCACACCTTCCGGGACAGGACCCACTGAGCAGTTCTTC. The chain is built from TRBV9 and TRBJ2-1; 8 bases line up with TRBD1. The junction had 14 bases not matched to a gene; V was cut back by 6 bases and J by 9 bases. The CDR3 totals 15 residues. Germline CDR1 SGDLS, CDR2 YYNGEE.

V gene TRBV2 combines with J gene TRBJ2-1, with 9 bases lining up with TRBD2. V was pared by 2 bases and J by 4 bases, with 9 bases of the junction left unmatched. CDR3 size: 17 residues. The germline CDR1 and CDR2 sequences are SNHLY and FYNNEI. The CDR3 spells CASSEPTASGAYNEQFF. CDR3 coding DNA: TGTGCCAGCAGTGAACCGACGGCTAGCGGGGCTTACAATGAGCAGTTCTTC.

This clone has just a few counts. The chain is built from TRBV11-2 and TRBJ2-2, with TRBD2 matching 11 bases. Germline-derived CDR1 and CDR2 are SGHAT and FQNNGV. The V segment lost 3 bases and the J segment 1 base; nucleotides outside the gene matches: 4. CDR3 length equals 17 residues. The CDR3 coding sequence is TGTGCCAGCAGCTTTAGACTAGCGGGGAGGAACACCGGGGAGCTGTTTTTT. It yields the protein CASSFRLAGRNTGELFF.

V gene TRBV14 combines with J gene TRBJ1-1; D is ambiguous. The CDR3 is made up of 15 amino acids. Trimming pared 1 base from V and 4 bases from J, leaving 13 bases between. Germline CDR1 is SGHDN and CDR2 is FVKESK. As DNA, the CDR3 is TGTGCCAGCAGCCAAGTCGCTGGAGGCTTCACTGAAGCTTTCTTT. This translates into CASSQVAGGFTEAFF.

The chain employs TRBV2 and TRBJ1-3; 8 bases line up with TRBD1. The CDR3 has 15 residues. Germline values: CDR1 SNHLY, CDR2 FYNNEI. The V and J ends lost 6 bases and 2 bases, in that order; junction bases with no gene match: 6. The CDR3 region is CASSPTGVPGNTIYF. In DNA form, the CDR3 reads TGTGCCAGCAGCCCGACAGGGGTGCCTGGAAACACCATATATTTT.